These 6 T cell receptor beta chains share one sample of origin, sequenced in a study of human T cells and chemical hapten exposure. Time point described: pre-sensitization, week 0. Treatment of the sample: therapeutic diphenylcyclopropenone sensitization with weekly scalp DPC. Unfractionated whole blood yielded total RNA. TCRdb reprocessed the RACE reads with MiXCR, giving one entry per CDR3 protein. The sample includes 35,000 to 40,000 distinct CDR3 sequences, approximately 12% of them seen just once. Here the sequenced sample was whole blood, taken in connection with sensitization to the hapten diphenylcyclopropenone (DPC). These TCRs come from a woman in her forties with alopecia areata. Some clones in this sample may be carry-over from other donors' samples.

This clonotype was counted at least ten times. The chain joins TRBV7-6 to TRBJ1-3; D uncertain. Germline values: CDR1 SGHVS, CDR2 FNYEAQ. This CDR3 has 16 amino acids. Trimming took 6 bases from V and 3 from J, leaving 18 bases between them. Written as DNA, the CDR3 is TGTGCCAGCAGACCCTTGACGGAGTATGATGGAAACACCATATATTTT. Its translation is CASRPLTEYDGNTIYF.

The rearrangement joins TRBV7-2 to TRBJ2-1, with D possibly matching TRBD1 (6 bases). The CDR3 contains 15 residues. The V and J ends lost 7 bases and 0 bases respectively, with 13 bases between them. Germline CDR1 is SGHTA and CDR2 is FQGNSA. The CDR3 loop is CASTLGGSSYNEQFF. DNA of the CDR3: TGTGCCAGCACCCTAGGGGGTAGCTCCTACAATGAGCAGTTCTTC. The full variable domain, with the rest looked up from reference TRBV7-2 and TRBJ2-1, is GAGVSQSPSNKVTEKGKDVELRCDPISGHTALYWYRQSLGQGLEFLIYFQGNSAPDKSGLPSDRFSAERTGGSVSTLTIQRTQQEDSAVYLCASTLGGSSYNEQFFGPGTRLTVL.

This clonotype was observed a handful of times. This chain uses TRBV11-3 with TRBJ2-1; tentative D call: TRBD2 (6 bases). The CDR3 sequence is 14 residues long. Germline V CDR1 and CDR2: SGHNT, YENEEA. The germline V and J ends were trimmed by 11 bases and 0 bases, with 14 bases remaining between them. The CDR3: CAVSGAGSYNEQFF. The CDR3 DNA reads TGTGCCGTATCGGGAGCCGGCTCCTACAATGAGCAGTTCTTC.

The table lists this clonotype with many counts. The chain couples TRBV18 to TRBJ1-5; a weak D match, TRBD1 (6 bases). This CDR3 is 16 amino acids long. Looked up from germline, CDR1 is KGHSH and CDR2 is LQKENI. Trimming took 2 bases from V and 4 from J, leaving 15 bases between them. CDR3 sequence: CASSPDRSIPNQPQHF. As DNA, the CDR3 is TGTGCCAGCTCACCAGACAGGTCCATTCCGAATCAGCCCCAGCATTTT.

This clonotype was detected many times. The chain uses TRBV20-1 and TRBJ2-3, with 12 nucleotides matching TRBD2. Looked up from germline, CDR1 is DFQATT and CDR2 is SNEGSKA (reference sequence). V shed 2 bases and J 4 bases; nucleotides not matched to a gene: 16. The CDR3 sequence is 19 residues long. The CDR3 reads CSARPIGLAGGGGSDTQYF. The CDR3, as DNA: TGCAGTGCTAGACCCATCGGGCTAGCGGGAGGGGGTGGATCAGATACGCAGTATTTT.

In its sample, this clonotype was seen many times. This chain joins TRBV3-1 and TRBJ2-1; either TRBD1 or TRBD2 may supply D (6 bases each). From germline, CDR1 is LGHDT and CDR2 YNNKEL (reference sequence). V was trimmed by 5 bases and J by 0 bases, leaving 23 bases between them. The CDR3 spans 19 residues. CDR3 region: CASSSRLEGGVSSYNEQFF. The CDR3, as DNA: TGTGCCAGCAGCTCTCGACTAGAGGGGGGTGTAAGCTCCTACAATGAGCAGTTCTTC.